The entry that follows covers one TCR beta chain sequence. Its antigen is unknown. No much larger clone exists at a distance of one base, and base qualities are not known. This sample is drawn from a study of T cell responses to AZD1222 COVID-19 vaccine (dated by TCRdb to the early 2020s). Study-level background: AZD1222 recipients whose second dose came at about 4 weeks and those whose second dose came at about 12 weeks were combined into one group, since spike-specific TCR depth and breadth did not differ between the two schedules. A total of more than 230 trial participants underwent TCR sequencing, of whom some 210 received two doses of AZD1222 and about 26 received two doses of the MenACWY control vaccine. Trial participants were enrolled by age into 18-55, 56-69 and 70-plus year subgroups, with 148, 28 and 57 TCR-sequenced participants respectively.

CDR1 and CDR2 were assigned from the germline V gene (reference sequence) as LNHDA and SQIVND. The cysteine opens and the phenylalanine closes a CDR3 of 12 amino acids. Of all the DNA, just the CDR3 is kept, 36 bases in frame from base 1. A distance of 8 bases separates the germline ends of V and J, which lose 4 bases and 7 bases respectively. This specimen's time point label, interpreted: baseline before first vaccination. The vaccinee samples were drawn from two UK trials, COV001 and COV002, one of which was a single-blind randomized controlled phase 2/3 trial testing AZD1222 (ChAdOx1 nCoV-19) in healthy adults. For TCRbeta chain sequencing, PBMC samples were collected from trial participants at day 0 and at day 28 after the second dose. The CDR3 regions of human TCRbeta chains were analyzed by immunosequencing. Processing in the source paper ran as follows. Repertoire TCRs were matched against a reference library of SARS-CoV-2-specific TCRs generated with the MIRA antigen-specificity platform. Breadth was defined as the fraction of unique TCRs that were SARS-CoV-2-associated. Depth was defined as the fraction of total T cells that were SARS-CoV-2-associated. Using the MIRA data, each spike-specific TCR was assigned both to the spike region to which the TCR was reactive and to a CD4 or CD8 class. Log10-transformed breadth and depth values were compared by one-way ANOVA with Sidak's multiple comparisons tests. The table was pulled from immuneACCESS by TCRdb, which kept in-frame rearrangements only. Such tables lose some clones; where checked, under half of the loss comes from unresolved V genes, and the rest has no known cause. The D gene and trimming were derived from the DNA, and the V and J assignments and clone size from that table. For this sample there are some 130,000 clones; roughly 90% appear just once. The ten largest clones capture 1.9% of the sample.

The investigation overall reported the following: The vaccine-associated CD4 TCRs covered the entire spike protein, and the dominant responses fell in regions 160-218 and 743-854. Conclusions about previously exposed vaccinees were limited because only six AZD1222 recipients were SARS-CoV-2 seropositive at baseline. Nearly half of unique spike-specific TCRs reportedly recognized epitopes outside regions mutated in the B.1.351 and B.1.1.7 variants. After two AZD1222 doses, spike-specific TCR breadth and depth were significantly higher than at day 0 and than in MenACWY recipients. Because no samples from the day 14 peak response were available, repertoires could be characterized only after the peak T cell response. Participants were mostly white British, with more females than males. The authors suggested clonal diversity may have been underestimated. The 56-69-year group was small, and its depth increase did not reach significance, likely because of low power.

The sequence came from an adult in good health. This chain joins TRBV19 to TRBJ1-3; TRBD1 is a weak D gene call, 5 bases matching. The specimen was peripheral blood, collected on day 0 of AZD1222 vaccination. The CDR3 is CASSRQFNTIYF. The DNA sequence is as follows: TGTGCCAGTAGTAGACAGTTTAACACCATATATTTT.